The 20 T cell receptor beta chains presented below share a single source sample, sequenced in a study of T cell responses to AZD1222 COVID-19 vaccine. Generated by immunoSEQ multiplex PCR, the TCRdb table keeps only in-frame clones and is missing some. The sample includes about 83,000 clones, 91% of them seen just once. This material consisted of peripheral blood, taken 28 days after the second AZD1222 dose. The receptors come from an adult who received the AZD1222 COVID-19 vaccine.

The chain has TRBV11-2 and TRBJ1-2, with D maybe TRBD1 (6 bases). From germline, CDR1 is SGHAT and CDR2 FQNNGV. The V and J ends lost 7 bases and 2 bases respectively, with 14 bases between them. The CDR3 loop spans 14 amino acids. The CDR3 region is CASNTLQGNYGYTF. In DNA form, the CDR3 reads TGTGCCAGCAACACCCTACAGGGAAACTATGGCTACACCTTC.

The chain has TRBV5-1 and TRBJ1-1, with TRBD1 matching over 7 bases. Germline CDR1 SGHRS, CDR2 YFSETQ. This CDR3 contains 15 residues. Trimming took 4 bases from V and 0 from J; bases not matched to a gene: 6. CDR3 coding DNA: TGCGCCAGCAGCCCGGGACAGCCTTTGAACACTGAAGCTTTCTTT. This translates into CASSPGQPLNTEAFF.

The chain couples TRBV20-1 to TRBJ2-1, with TRBD2 as a possible D gene (5 bases). With 6 bases removed from V and 10 bases from J, the gap between germline ends came to 13 bases. Germline V gene data show CDR1 as DFQATT and CDR2 as SNEGSKA (reference sequence). This CDR3 region has 11 residues. This CDR3 is CSAKPWEEQFF. The CDR3 DNA sequence: TGCAGTGCAAAGCCATGGGAGGAGCAGTTCTTC.

This clone was seen just once. The rearrangement links TRBV9 to TRBJ2-1; TRBD2 might be the D (5 bases). Germline CDR1 and CDR2: SGDLS and YYNGEE. The CDR3 contains 16 residues. Trimming left V 3 bases short and J 8 bases short, with 21 bases between. CDR3 in amino acids: CASSATGNTKGHEQFF. CDR3 bases: TGTGCCAGCAGCGCCACCGGGAATACAAAAGGCCATGAGCAGTTCTTC.

V usage is TRBV19 and J usage is TRBJ1-1, with D tentatively TRBD1 (6 bases). Per germline, CDR1 LNHDA and CDR2 SQIVND (reference sequence). The CDR3 has 15 amino acids. Trimming shortened V by 5 bases and J by 10 bases, and 23 bases separated the two germline ends. CDR3 residues: CASSPVGDKGNRAFF. CDR3 sequence (DNA): TGTGCCAGTAGTCCGGTAGGGGACAAAGGAAATAGAGCTTTCTTT. The full variable domain, completed using reference TRBV19 and TRBJ1-1, is DGGITQSPKYLFRKEGQNVTLSCEQNLNHDAMYWYRQDPGQGLRLIYYSQIVNDFQKGDIAEGYSVSREKKESFPLTVTSAQKNPTAFYLCASSPVGDKGNRAFFGQGTRLTVV.

The chain joins TRBV28 to TRBJ1-1; D uncertain. From germline, CDR1 is MDHEN and CDR2 SYDVKM. The CDR3 consists of 13 residues. Trimming removed 7 bases from V and 6 bases from J, with 15 bases in between. The CDR3 protein is CASIPGSVAEAFF. The CDR3 nucleotides read TGTGCCAGCATACCGGGTTCAGTAGCTGAAGCTTTCTTT.

This clone was observed a single time. The rearrangement uses TRBV4-2 and TRBJ2-5; 11 positions agree with TRBD2. CDR1 is LGHNA and CDR2 is YNFKEQ in the germline V gene. This CDR3 region has 17 residues. V shed 1 base, J shed 5 bases, and the junction held 9 bases outside the gene matches. The CDR3 DNA reads TGTGCCAGCAGCCAAGTTCGCTTACTAGCGGGAGAGGAGACCCAGTACTTC. Its translation: CASSQVRLLAGEETQYF.

The sample holds one count of this clone. The chain combines TRBV28 with TRBJ2-7, with a possible D match to TRBD2 (5 bases). V lost 5 bases to trimming and J lost 3 bases, with 11 bases between them. Germline-derived CDR1 and CDR2 are MDHEN and SYDVKM. This CDR3 contains 13 residues. The CDR3 bases are TGTGCCAGCAGTCATCCGAGGGTCTACGAGCAGTACTTC. It specifies CASSHPRVYEQYF.

The chain has TRBV7-2 and TRBJ1-6; 7 positions match TRBD1. V gave up 5 bases and J gave up 10 bases; unmatched junction bases: 11. Germline CDR1 and CDR2: SGHTA and FQGNSA. The length of the CDR3 is 15 residues. CDR3 in amino acids: CASSPSTGSGSPLHF. In DNA form, the CDR3 reads TGTGCCAGCAGCCCCTCGACAGGGTCAGGCTCACCCCTCCACTTT.

This clone was recorded only once. This chain uses TRBV27 with TRBJ1-4; the D is unclear. This CDR3 has 14 residues. Germline CDR1 and CDR2: MNHEY and SMNVEV (reference sequence). V was pared by 0 bases and J by 6 bases, with 8 bases between. This chain's CDR3 is CASSLSGEDEKLFF. DNA of the CDR3: TGTGCCAGCAGTTTATCCGGTGAGGATGAAAAACTGTTTTTT.

The chain carries TRBV6-4 and TRBJ2-7, with 10 positions matching TRBD2. The V and J ends lost 8 bases and 3 bases, in that order; junction bases with no gene match: 19. The CDR3 extends over 18 amino acids. Germline CDR1 is MRHNA and CDR2 is SNTAGT. The CDR3 sequence is CASGGPVPGLAFNYEQYF. The CDR3 DNA reads TGTGCCAGCGGGGGGCCTGTACCGGGACTAGCGTTTAACTACGAGCAGTACTTC.

The rearrangement joins TRBV7-9 to TRBJ1-5; 7 bases line up with TRBD1. Per the germline V gene, CDR1 is SEHNR and CDR2 is FQNEAQ (reference sequence). CDR3 size: 14 residues. V was pared by 5 bases and J by 5 bases, with 6 bases of the junction left unmatched. Written as DNA, the CDR3 is TGTGCCAGCAGCCCCCGGGACAGCTATCAGCCCCAGCATTTT. Amino acids: CASSPRDSYQPQHF.

The V call is TRBV2, the J call TRBJ2-1; TRBD1 might be the D (6 bases). Germline-derived CDR1 and CDR2 are SNHLY and FYNNEI. The ends were cut back, 0 bases at V and 7 bases at J, with 10 bases in the middle. The CDR3 sequence is 14 residues long. The CDR3 protein is CASSEAARGNEQFF. CDR3 bases: TGTGCCAGCAGTGAAGCCGCGAGGGGGAATGAGCAGTTCTTC.

The chain employs TRBV7-7 and TRBJ1-1; tentative D call: TRBD1 (5 bases). CDR1 and CDR2 (germline): SSHAT, FNYEAQ (reference sequence). The CDR3 extends over 12 amino acids. This chain's CDR3 is CAEGTPTGEAFF. DNA for the CDR3: TGTGCTGAGGGGACCCCAACGGGTGAAGCTTTCTTT. Using reference TRBV7-7 and TRBJ1-1 for the parts outside the CDR3, the full variable domain is GAGVSQSPRYKVTKRGQDVTLRCDPISSHATLYWYQQALGQGPEFLTYFNYEAQPDKSGLPSDRFSAERPEGSISTLTIQRTEQRDSAMYRCAEGTPTGEAFFGQGTRLTVV.

The genes are TRBV27 and TRBJ2-2; the match to TRBD2 covers 7 bases. The CDR3 is 17 residues long. Trimming removed 5 bases from V and 0 bases from J; junction bases left unmatched: 9. Germline V gene sequence: CDR1 MNHEY, CDR2 SMNVEV (reference sequence). The CDR3 protein is CASSPRGSYANTGELFF. The CDR3 DNA is TGTGCCAGCAGTCCTCGCGGGAGCTACGCGAACACCGGGGAGCTGTTTTTT.

J is TRBJ2-5 and V is TRBV19; D remains ambiguous. Germline assignment: CDR1 LNHDA and CDR2 SQIVND (reference sequence). This CDR3 is built from 11 residues. V lost 6 bases, J lost 5 bases, and 7 bases lay in between. In DNA form, the CDR3 reads TGTGCCAGTAGAGCCCGGGAGACCCAGTACTTC. Translated: CASRARETQYF.

This clone occurred a few times. The J gene is TRBJ1-6, the V gene TRBV2; a weak D match, TRBD1 (5 bases). V was clipped by 4 bases and J by 5 bases, with 15 bases between them. Looked up from germline, CDR1 is SNHLY and CDR2 is FYNNEI. This CDR3 comprises 16 residues. The CDR3 region has the DNA TGTGCCAGCAGTGCTTGGGGCGGCCGAAATAATTCACCCCTCCACTTT. It codes for CASSAWGGRNNSPLHF.

V and J are TRBV7-2 and TRBJ2-2, with 12 bases matching TRBD2. The V segment lost 5 bases and the J segment 4 bases; nucleotides outside the gene matches: 11. Looked up from germline, CDR1 is SGHTA and CDR2 is FQGNSA. CDR3 length equals 18 residues. The CDR3 nucleotides are TGTGCCAGCAGCCCCTGGCTAGCGGGAGGGCCGGGCACCGGGGAGCTGTTTTTT. Its protein is CASSPWLAGGPGTGELFF.

The genes are TRBV5-1 and TRBJ2-3; TRBD1 might be the D (5 bases). The CDR3 extends over 15 amino acids. CDR1 SGHRS and CDR2 YFSETQ come from the germline V gene. V lost 1 base to trimming and J lost 4 bases, with 13 bases between them. The CDR3 loop reads CASSLNVRVADTQYF. Here the CDR3 DNA reads TGCGCCAGCAGCTTGAATGTCAGGGTGGCAGATACGCAGTATTTT. Drawing the rest from reference TRBV5-1 and TRBJ2-3, the complete variable domain is KAGVTQTPRYLIKTRGQQVTLSCSPISGHRSVSWYQQTPGQGLQFLFEYFSETQRNKGNFPGRFSGRQFSNSRSEMNVSTLELGDSALYLCASSLNVRVADTQYFGPGTRLTVL.

This chain joins TRBV30 and TRBJ1-2; 9 nucleotides agree with TRBD1. V lost 4 bases and J lost 4; bases outside the gene matches: 7. Germline V lookup: CDR1 GTSNPN, CDR2 SVGIG (reference sequence). This CDR3 has 14 amino acids. The CDR3, as DNA: TGTGCCTGGACGCCCGGGACAGGGTTCTATGGCTACACCTTC. Encoded protein: CAWTPGTGFYGYTF. The full variable domain, with the rest looked up from reference TRBV30 and TRBJ1-2, is SQTIHQWPATLVQPVGSPLSLECTVEGTSNPNLYWYRQAAGRGLQLLFYSVGIGQISSEVPQNLSASRPQDRQFILSSKKLLLSDSGFYLCAWTPGTGFYGYTFGSGTRLTVV.